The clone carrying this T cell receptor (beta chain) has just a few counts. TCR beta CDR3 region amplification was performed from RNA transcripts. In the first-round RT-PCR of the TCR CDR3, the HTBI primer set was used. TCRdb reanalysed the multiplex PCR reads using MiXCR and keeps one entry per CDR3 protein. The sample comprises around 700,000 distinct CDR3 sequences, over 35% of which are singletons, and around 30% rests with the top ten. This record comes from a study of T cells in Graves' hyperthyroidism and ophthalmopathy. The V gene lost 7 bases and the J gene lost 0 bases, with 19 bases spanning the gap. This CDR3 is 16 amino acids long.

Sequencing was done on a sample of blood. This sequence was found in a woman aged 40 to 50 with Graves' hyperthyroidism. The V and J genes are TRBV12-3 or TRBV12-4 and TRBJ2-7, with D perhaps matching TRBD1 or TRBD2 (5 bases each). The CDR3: CASTLGVNGVSYEQYF. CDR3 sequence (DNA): TGTGCCAGCACCTTGGGGGTTAACGGGGTCTCCTACGAGCAGTACTTC.